One and the same sample provided the 14 T cell receptor beta chains below, sequenced in a study of CD8+ T cells in alopecia areata. Treatment described: oral pan-JAK inhibitor, 5-10 mg twice daily. TCR sequencing used cDNA made by reverse transcription of extracted RNA. TCRdb's table, derived via immunoSEQ multiplex PCR, lists solely in-frame clones and lacks some. This sample has about 210,000 clones; roughly 64% occur once, and the top ten carry 4% to 5%. The input for sequencing was CD4+ T cells sorted from blood, taken at week 4, from a patient treated with tofacitinib. The source is a human donor with alopecia areata.

For this clone: This same CDR3 is encoded by further DNA sequences in the sample. V gene TRBV2 combines with J gene TRBJ2-7, with D perhaps matching TRBD2 (5 bases). Trimming pared 7 bases from V and 3 bases from J, leaving 7 bases between. The CDR3 is 11 residues long. Per germline, CDR1 SNHLY and CDR2 FYNNEI. The CDR3: CASKEGYEQYF. The CDR3 bases are TGTGCCAGCAAAGAGGGCTACGAGCAGTACTTC.

V usage is TRBV7-2 and J usage is TRBJ2-3; 7 bases map to TRBD1. With 5 bases clipped from V and 1 base from J, the junction kept 3 bases outside the gene matches. In germline, CDR1 is SGHTA, CDR2 FQGNSA. This CDR3 region has 14 residues. CDR3 in amino acids: CASSRQGGTDTQYF. The CDR3 bases are TGTGCCAGCAGCCGACAGGGCGGCACAGATACGCAGTATTTT.

This clone is a singleton in its sample. The rearrangement uses TRBV2 and TRBJ2-5, with D unresolved. This CDR3 has 11 amino acids. Trimming shortened V by 4 bases and J by 5 bases, and 5 bases separated the two germline ends. CDR1 is SNHLY, CDR2 FYNNEI, per germline. The CDR3 sequence is CASSVHETQYF. CDR3 DNA sequence: TGTGCCAGCAGTGTGCACGAGACCCAGTACTTC.

The CDR3 sequence is CASSPPGLAYEQYF. The DNA of the CDR3 is TGTGCCAGCTCACCTCCGGGACTAGCCTACGAGCAGTACTTC. The chain has TRBV18 and TRBJ2-7, with 8 bases that match TRBD2. V lost 3 bases and J lost 2; bases outside the gene matches: 3. The CDR3 totals 14 residues. Germline CDR1 and CDR2: KGHSH and LQKENI.

V usage is TRBV4-2 and J usage is TRBJ2-4; 7 positions agree with TRBD2. With 4 bases clipped from V and 3 bases from J, the junction kept 9 bases outside the gene matches. The CDR3 contains 16 residues. Germline V lookup: CDR1 LGHNA, CDR2 YNFKEQ. The CDR3 spells CASSLTRAGDKNIQYF. The DNA for the CDR3 is TGTGCCAGCAGCCTAACGAGGGCGGGGGACAAAAACATTCAGTACTTC.

This chain connects TRBV30 to TRBJ1-2; 11 positions match TRBD1. The CDR3 consists of 13 residues. Trimming took 8 bases from V and 3 from J; bases not matched to a gene: 5. Germline V gene sequence: CDR1 GTSNPN, CDR2 SVGIG (reference sequence). The CDR3 sequence is CAGTGGDDYGYTF. CDR3 DNA: TGTGCCGGGACAGGGGGAGATGACTATGGCTACACCTTC.

The chain links TRBV25-1 to TRBJ2-6; D is uncertain. Looked up from germline, CDR1 is MGHDK and CDR2 is SYGVNS. Trimming left V 4 bases short and J 2 bases short, with 15 bases between. The CDR3 loop spans 17 amino acids. CDR3 in amino acids: CASSASQALPGANVLTF. The CDR3 DNA reads TGTGCCAGCAGTGCCTCTCAGGCGCTCCCTGGGGCCAACGTCCTGACTTTC.

This chain links TRBV25-1 with TRBJ2-7; 7 bases match TRBD2. V gave up 3 bases and J gave up 3 bases; unmatched junction bases: 5. Germline V lookup: CDR1 MGHDK, CDR2 SYGVNS. CDR3 size: 14 residues. This CDR3 reads CASSDYGGNYEQYF. In nucleotides, the CDR3 is TGTGCCAGCAGTGATTACGGGGGGAACTACGAGCAGTACTTC.

This clone occurred a few times. This chain uses TRBV14 with TRBJ1-4; D unclear. V was cut by 4 bases and J by 4 bases, with 4 bases left in between. There are 12 residues in the CDR3. The germline CDR1 and CDR2 sequences are SGHDN and FVKESK. DNA for the CDR3: TGTGCCAGCAGCCGCCTTAATGAAAAACTGTTTTTT. Its protein is CASSRLNEKLFF.

This chain connects TRBV29-1 to TRBJ1-6; D ambiguous. Trimming removed 4 bases from V and 7 bases from J, with 8 bases in between. The CDR3 runs 12 residues. CDR1 SQVTM and CDR2 ANQGSEA come from the germline V gene. The CDR3 is CSVGSPNSPLHF. The CDR3 coding sequence is TGCAGCGTTGGGTCTCCGAATTCACCCCTCCACTTT.

The chain carries TRBV25-1 and TRBJ2-7, with D unresolved. The CDR3 length is 11 residues. V was cut by 6 bases and J by 4 bases, with 7 bases left in between. Germline V gene lookup returns CDR1 MGHDK and CDR2 SYGVNS. This CDR3 reads CASSIGYEQYF. The CDR3 DNA follows: TGTGCCAGCAGCATAGGTTACGAGCAGTACTTC.

In this sample, this clone turned up a few times. V is TRBV29-1 and J is TRBJ1-1; D remains unclear. The V and J ends lost 2 bases and 1 base respectively, with 5 bases between them. The CDR3 has 12 amino acids. CDR1 and CDR2 (germline): SQVTM, ANQGSEA. For the CDR3, the DNA is TGCAGCGTTGAATACGGGAACACTGAAGCTTTCTTT. It codes for CSVEYGNTEAFF.

The chain couples TRBV5-1 to TRBJ2-6; 9 positions agree with TRBD1. Looked up from germline, CDR1 is SGHRS and CDR2 is YFSETQ. V shed 4 bases and J 0 bases; nucleotides not matched to a gene: 5. This CDR3 is 17 amino acids long. This CDR3 is CASSAPGQGSGANVLTF. The CDR3 DNA is TGCGCCAGCAGCGCCCCGGGACAGGGCTCTGGGGCCAACGTCCTGACTTTC. The full variable domain, with the rest looked up from reference TRBV5-1 and TRBJ2-6, is KAGVTQTPRYLIKTRGQQVTLSCSPISGHRSVSWYQQTPGQGLQFLFEYFSETQRNKGNFPGRFSGRQFSNSRSEMNVSTLELGDSALYLCASSAPGQGSGANVLTFGAGSRLTVL.

The chain uses TRBV6-5 and TRBJ2-7; D uncertain. Germline lookup yields CDR1 MNHEY and CDR2 SVGAGI. Trimming stripped 6 bases from V and 0 bases from J, with 15 bases between. The CDR3 totals 15 residues. DNA of the CDR3: TGTGCCAGCAGACCTAGGGCCGCTACCTCCTACGAGCAGTACTTC. This codes for CASRPRAATSYEQYF.